This paragraph covers one T cell receptor (beta chain) sequence. This clonotype turned up a few times. Its antigen is still unknown. No much larger clone exists at a distance of one base, and base qualities are not known. The roughly 39 donors, aged 6 to 90 years, were systemically healthy Caucasian individuals from Russia. Each donor gave around 9 milliliters of peripheral blood, collected into EDTA-treated Vacutainer tubes. Ficoll-Paque density-gradient centrifugation was used to isolate PBMCs, with at least 6.5 million per sample. Total RNA was extracted from PBMCs with Trizol reagent, with at least 5 micrograms obtained per sample. For every donor, flow cytometry on a PBMC aliquot measured the percentage of naive CD45RAhigh/CD27high T cells. This specimen comes from a study of blood T cells in healthy people across ages (dated by TCRdb to the mid-2010s). Study-level background: In model experiments, roughly one uniquely barcoded TCR beta cDNA molecule per two T cells was captured by template switching. Two additional independent replicas of 1 million unique cDNA reads from the same blood draw were analyzed for two donors (one aged 18 to 29 and one aged 80 or older). The study measured age-related changes in TCR beta repertoire diversity using deep sequencing normalized with unique cDNA molecular identifiers. Four age groups were formed from the donors: young (average 16 years), middle-aged (around 37), aged (about 62) and long-lived (about 80).

The library was generated by 5' RACE. TCRdb lists the instrument as Illumina HiSeq 2500. A second roughly 7 to 12 cycle PCR used a sample-barcoded 5' primer and a J-beta primer mix. A unique molecular identifier was introduced onto each TCR beta cDNA molecule by a template-switch 5' adaptor carrying 12 random nucleotides. At least 2.5 million CDR3-containing paired-end reads were obtained from each sample. All of the RNA was converted into first-strand cDNA using the Mint cDNA synthesis kit, with a TRBC-specific oligonucleotide serving as the primer. Following uracil-DNA glycosylase treatment, all cDNA underwent a first 18-cycle PCR with the universal primers M1SS and BC2_uni_R. In the paper's pipeline: Each sample was normalized by randomly selecting 1 million high-quality reads, each carrying a distinct molecular identifier. Reads with shared molecular identifiers were discarded instead of being binned into consensus sequences. MiTCR, with a Q25 quality threshold and the strictest error-elimination algorithm, was used for CDR3 identification, clonotype clustering and error correction. A nonparametric unseen species model with Euler transformation was used to estimate a lower bound on total TCR beta diversity. The public reads were quality trimmed at Q25 with fastp and then assembled into clones with MiXCR by TCRdb, keeping productive beta chains. For every CDR3 protein sequence, its rows merge into one entry that carries the most common genes and DNA. Clone size and V and J calls follow TCRdb, not the original study. The sample table shows around 1,000,000 distinct CDR3 sequences, and 25% are seen once. The ten largest make up less than 0.85% of the sample.

Study-wide conclusions, independent of this receptor: The percentage of naive T cells measured by flow cytometry correlated strongly with observed TCR beta diversity. Estimates of total diversity based on one million sequenced T cells were regarded as lower bounds and as underestimates. Conclusive comparison of naive and antigen-experienced compartments was prevented by the profiling of bulk unsorted PBMCs. Observed TCR beta diversity per million T cells fell roughly linearly with age, and a significant reduction was already apparent by age about 38. The CMV infection status of donors was not known, potentially confounding age-related changes in expanded clonotypes. Compared with the aged group, more naive CD4+ T cells, fewer expanded clones and increased TCR diversity were shown by the long-lived group, suggesting age selection.

The sample was also reused in another study, on T cells of mothers and their children. From that second study: Donors were nine systemically healthy Caucasian individuals: three mothers and their six children. cDNA synthesis consumed the entire amount of extracted RNA, loaded at approximately 1.5 ug RNA in each 15 ul reaction. In the second PCR, the M1S primer introduced both the sample barcodes and 2-4 random nucleotides. Over 10 million TCR beta CDR3 reads came from each mother, compared with approximately 3.1 million reads from each child. In both related and unrelated pairs, thymic selection shapes the output of TCR recombination in a similar way, with inherited differences having only a minor effect. Normalized repertoire overlap in related mother-child pairs was always slightly higher than in unrelated mother-child pairs, but the difference was never significant. Persistent microchimeric T cell clones were not detected, at a sensitivity of 85 to 100 clones per million clonotypes. To look for features that set related mother-child pairs apart from unrelated individuals, the researchers ran deep NGS to compare the TCR beta repertoires of mothers and children. The mean age was about 38 +/- 4 years for the mothers and about 10 +/- 4 years for the children. After adapter ligation with NEBNext reagents, the libraries were sequenced on Illumina HiSeq 2000 with 100+100 nt paired-end reads. To prevent cross-contamination, the mother and child libraries were prepared a month apart and were sequenced in separate runs. For each donor, between 500,000 and 2,000,000 distinct TCR beta clonotypes were identified. Naive TCR beta clonotypes were estimated from low-frequency clonotypes matched to each donor's FACS-determined naive share, without sorting.

This TCR was recovered from a girl aged 2 to 9 in good health. The sequenced sample was blood.

The CDR3 region reads CAGLLGIIQVKRETQYF. The DNA is as follows: TGTGCCGGGCTATTAGGGATTATTCAGGTTAAGAGGGAGACCCAGTACTTC. This receptor chain uses TRBV5-6 and TRBJ2-5, with the D gene not clear enough to name. CDR1 is given as SGHDT and CDR2 as YYEEEE, both from the germline V gene. The CDR3 covers 17 residues, taking in both the cysteine and the phenylalanine. Solely the CDR3 DNA is kept, with 51 bases framed from the first base. V lost 10 bases and J lost 5 bases; the stretch between them is 30 bases long.